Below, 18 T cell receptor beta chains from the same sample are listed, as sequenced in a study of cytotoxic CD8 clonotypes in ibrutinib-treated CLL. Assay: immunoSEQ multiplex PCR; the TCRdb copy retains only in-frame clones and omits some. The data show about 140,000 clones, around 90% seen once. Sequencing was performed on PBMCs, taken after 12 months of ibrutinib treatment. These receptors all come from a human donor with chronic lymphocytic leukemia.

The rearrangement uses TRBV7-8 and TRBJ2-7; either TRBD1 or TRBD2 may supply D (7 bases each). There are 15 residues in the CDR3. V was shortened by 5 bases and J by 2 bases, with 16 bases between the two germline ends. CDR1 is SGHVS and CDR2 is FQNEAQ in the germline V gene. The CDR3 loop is CASSPRGDRPYEQYF. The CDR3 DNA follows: TGTGCCAGCAGCCCCCGGGGGGACAGACCCTACGAGCAGTACTTC.

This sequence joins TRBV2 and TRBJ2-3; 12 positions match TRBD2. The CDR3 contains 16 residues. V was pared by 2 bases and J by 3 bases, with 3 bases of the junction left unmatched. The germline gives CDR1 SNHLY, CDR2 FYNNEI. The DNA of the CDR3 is TGTGCCAGCAGTGAACTTGGACTAGCGGGGACAGATACGCAGTATTTT. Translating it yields CASSELGLAGTDTQYF. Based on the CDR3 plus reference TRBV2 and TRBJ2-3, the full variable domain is EPEVTQTPSHQVTQMGQEVILRCVPISNHLYFYWYRQILGQKVEFLVSFYNNEISEKSEIFDDQFSVERPDGSNFTLKIRSTKLEDSAMYFCASSELGLAGTDTQYFGPGTRLTVL.

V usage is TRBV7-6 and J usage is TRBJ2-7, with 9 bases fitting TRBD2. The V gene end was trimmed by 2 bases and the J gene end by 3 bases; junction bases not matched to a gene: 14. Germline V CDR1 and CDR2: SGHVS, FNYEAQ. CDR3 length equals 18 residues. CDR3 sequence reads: CASSLRLAGIARDYEQYF. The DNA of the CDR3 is TGTGCCAGCAGCTTACGGCTAGCGGGAATAGCAAGGGACTACGAGCAGTACTTC.

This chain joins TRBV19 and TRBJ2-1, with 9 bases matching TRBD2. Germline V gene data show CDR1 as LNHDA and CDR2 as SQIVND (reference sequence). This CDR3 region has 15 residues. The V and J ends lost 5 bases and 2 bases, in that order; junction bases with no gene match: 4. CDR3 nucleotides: TGTGCCAGTAGTGTTAGCGGGAGCGCCTACAATGAGCAGTTCTTC. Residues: CASSVSGSAYNEQFF.

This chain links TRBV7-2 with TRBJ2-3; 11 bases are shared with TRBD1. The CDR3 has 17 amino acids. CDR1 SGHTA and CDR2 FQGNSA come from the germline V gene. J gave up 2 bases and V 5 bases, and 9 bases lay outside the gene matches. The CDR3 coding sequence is TGTGCCAGCAGCCCTCGCCAGGGACAGGGGGACACAGATACGCAGTATTTT. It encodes CASSPRQGQGDTDTQYF.

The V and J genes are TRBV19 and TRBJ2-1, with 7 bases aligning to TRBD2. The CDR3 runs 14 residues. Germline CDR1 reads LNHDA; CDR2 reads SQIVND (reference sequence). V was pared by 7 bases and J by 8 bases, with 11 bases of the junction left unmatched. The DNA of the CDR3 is TGTGCCAGTAAGGTGGGAGGGCCTTGGGATGAGCAGTTCTTC. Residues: CASKVGGPWDEQFF.

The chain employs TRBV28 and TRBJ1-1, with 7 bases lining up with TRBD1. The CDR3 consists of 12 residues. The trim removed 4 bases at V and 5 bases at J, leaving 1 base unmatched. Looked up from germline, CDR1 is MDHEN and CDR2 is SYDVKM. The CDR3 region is CASSWTGTEAFF. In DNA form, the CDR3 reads TGTGCCAGCAGTTGGACAGGAACTGAAGCTTTCTTT.

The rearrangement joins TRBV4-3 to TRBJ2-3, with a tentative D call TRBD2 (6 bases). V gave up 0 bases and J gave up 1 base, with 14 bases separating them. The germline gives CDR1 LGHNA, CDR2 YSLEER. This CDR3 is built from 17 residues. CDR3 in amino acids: CASSQEWREIGTDTQYF. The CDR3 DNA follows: TGCGCCAGCAGCCAAGAGTGGAGGGAAATCGGCACAGATACGCAGTATTTT.

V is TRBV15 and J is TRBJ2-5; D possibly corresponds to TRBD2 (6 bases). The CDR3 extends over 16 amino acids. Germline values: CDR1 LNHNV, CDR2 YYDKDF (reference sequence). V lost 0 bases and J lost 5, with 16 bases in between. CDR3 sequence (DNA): TGTGCCACCAGCAGAGATTGGGGGGATGCTGAGGAGACCCAGTACTTC. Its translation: CATSRDWGDAEETQYF.

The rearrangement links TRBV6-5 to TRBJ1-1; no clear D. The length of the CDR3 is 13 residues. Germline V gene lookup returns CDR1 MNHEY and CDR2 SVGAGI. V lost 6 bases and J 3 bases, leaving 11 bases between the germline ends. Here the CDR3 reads CASRKFRDTEAFF. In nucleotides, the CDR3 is TGTGCCAGCAGGAAATTTCGGGACACTGAAGCTTTCTTT.

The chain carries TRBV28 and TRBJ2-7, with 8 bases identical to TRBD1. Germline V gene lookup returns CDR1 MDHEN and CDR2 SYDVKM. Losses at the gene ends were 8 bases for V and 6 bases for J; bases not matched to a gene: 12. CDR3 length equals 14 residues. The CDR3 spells CASRTDRGYLEQYF. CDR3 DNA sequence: TGTGCCAGCCGAACTGACAGGGGATATCTCGAGCAGTACTTC.

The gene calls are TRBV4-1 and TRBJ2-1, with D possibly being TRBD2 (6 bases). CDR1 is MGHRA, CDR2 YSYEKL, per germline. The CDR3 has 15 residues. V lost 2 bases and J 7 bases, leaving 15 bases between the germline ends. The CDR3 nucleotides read TGCGCCAGCAGCCAACCCCACCTAGCGCTTAATGAGCAGTTCTTC. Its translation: CASSQPHLALNEQFF.

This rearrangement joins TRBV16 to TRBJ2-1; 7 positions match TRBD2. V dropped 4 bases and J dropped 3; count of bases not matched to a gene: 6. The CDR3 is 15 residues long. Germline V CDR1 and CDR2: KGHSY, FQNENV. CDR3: CASSRGLVDYNEQFF. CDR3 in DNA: TGTGCCAGCAGCCGAGGACTAGTAGACTACAATGAGCAGTTCTTC. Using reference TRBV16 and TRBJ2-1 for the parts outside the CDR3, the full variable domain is GEEVAQTPKHLVRGEGQKAKLYCAPIKGHSYVFWYQQVLKNEFKFLISFQNENVFDETGMPKERFSAKCLPNSPCSLEIQATKLEDSAVYFCASSRGLVDYNEQFFGPGTRLTVL.

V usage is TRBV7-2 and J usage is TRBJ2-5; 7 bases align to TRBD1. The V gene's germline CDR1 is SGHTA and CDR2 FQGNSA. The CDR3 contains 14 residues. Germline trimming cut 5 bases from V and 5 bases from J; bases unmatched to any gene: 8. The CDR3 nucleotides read TGTGCCAGCAGCCCAGGACAGGTCCTGGAGACCCAGTACTTC. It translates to CASSPGQVLETQYF. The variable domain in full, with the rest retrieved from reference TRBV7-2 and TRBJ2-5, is GAGVSQSPSNKVTEKGKDVELRCDPISGHTALYWYRQSLGQGLEFLIYFQGNSAPDKSGLPSDRFSAERTGGSVSTLTIQRTQQEDSAVYLCASSPGQVLETQYFGPGTRLLVL.

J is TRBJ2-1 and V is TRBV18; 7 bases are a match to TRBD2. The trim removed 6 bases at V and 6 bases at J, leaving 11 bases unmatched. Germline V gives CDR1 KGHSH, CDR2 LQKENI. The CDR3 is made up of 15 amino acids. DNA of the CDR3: TGTGCCAGCTCTCGGAGGGTCGGGGAGGGCAATGAGCAGTTCTTC. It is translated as CASSRRVGEGNEQFF.

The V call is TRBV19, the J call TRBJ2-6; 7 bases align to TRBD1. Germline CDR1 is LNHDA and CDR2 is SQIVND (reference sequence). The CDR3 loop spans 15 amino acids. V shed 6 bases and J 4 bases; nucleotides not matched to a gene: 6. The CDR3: CASRTGSSGANVLTF. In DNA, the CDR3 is TGTGCCAGTAGGACAGGGTCCTCGGGGGCCAACGTCCTGACTTTC.

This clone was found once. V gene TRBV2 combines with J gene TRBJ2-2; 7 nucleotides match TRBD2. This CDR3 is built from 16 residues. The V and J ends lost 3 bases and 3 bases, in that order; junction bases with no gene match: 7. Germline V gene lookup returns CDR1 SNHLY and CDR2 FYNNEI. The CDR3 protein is CASSERPLADTGELFF. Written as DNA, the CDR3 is TGTGCCAGCAGTGAGAGGCCGCTAGCGGACACCGGGGAGCTGTTTTTT. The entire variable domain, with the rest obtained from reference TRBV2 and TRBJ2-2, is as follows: EPEVTQTPSHQVTQMGQEVILRCVPISNHLYFYWYRQILGQKVEFLVSFYNNEISEKSEIFDDQFSVERPDGSNFTLKIRSTKLEDSAMYFCASSERPLADTGELFFGEGSRLTVL.

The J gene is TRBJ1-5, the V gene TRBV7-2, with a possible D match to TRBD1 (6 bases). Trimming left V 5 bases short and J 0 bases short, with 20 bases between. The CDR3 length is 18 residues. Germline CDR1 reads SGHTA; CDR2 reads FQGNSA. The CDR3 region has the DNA TGTGCCAGCAGCCTAACCGGGACAACAACATATAGCAATCAGCCCCAGCATTTT. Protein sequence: CASSLTGTTTYSNQPQHF.